This passage covers 15 T cell receptor beta chains from one sample sequenced in a study of shared clonotypes between healthy human individuals (dated by TCRdb to 2018 to 2020). Receptor amplification or capture employed the immunoSEQ multiplex PCR assay. Imported from immuneACCESS, the table was reduced by TCRdb to in-frame sequences with V and J called. These copies leave out some clones; in studies compared against another copy, an unresolved V gene accounts for under half, and the cause of the remainder is not known. Here the sample has about a million clones; around 76% occur a single time. 1.2% to 1.5% of the sample goes to the ten largest clones. The sequencing input was memory CD4+ T cells sorted from blood. Taken with the paper, the label for cell subset or site translates to: CD45RA-negative fraction. Receptors were obtained from a man aged 18 to 30 in good health.

In regard to this clone: This specimen includes other DNA sequences encoding the same CDR3. This chain joins TRBV11-2 and TRBJ1-1, with D maybe TRBD1 (6 bases). CDR1 SGHAT and CDR2 FQNNGV come from the germline V gene. Trimming took off 5 bases at V and 1 base at J, with 11 bases between the two ends. This CDR3 spans 14 amino acids. CDR3 sequence reads: CASSPGQSNTEAFF. CDR3 sequence (DNA): TGTGCCAGCAGCCCTGGACAGTCGAACACTGAAGCTTTCTTT.

This clone showed up just a few times. The V gene is TRBV11-2, the J gene TRBJ1-5; the D is unclear. This CDR3 has 14 amino acids. From germline, CDR1 is SGHAT and CDR2 FQNNGV. Between the trimmed V and J ends, which lost 4 bases and 3 bases, there was a span of 10 bases. CDR3 coding DNA: TGTGCCAGCAGCTCCTCCATAGCCAATCAGCCCCAGCATTTT. Translation: CASSSSIANQPQHF.

There are a few counts of this clone. The chain combines TRBV11-2 with TRBJ2-7, with D tentatively TRBD2 (6 bases). This CDR3 is built from 15 residues. Trimming cost V 3 bases and J 2 bases, with 14 bases left between them. Germline lookup yields CDR1 SGHAT and CDR2 FQNNGV. The CDR3 nucleotides read TGTGCCAGCAGCTTCCCGCCCACTAGCCCCTACGAGCAGTACTTC. Its protein is CASSFPPTSPYEQYF.

This clone was counted at least ten times. The chain is built from TRBV28 and TRBJ2-1, with D perhaps TRBD1 (6 bases). The CDR3 contains 9 residues. Germline loops: CDR1 MDHEN, CDR2 SYDVKM. V shed 9 bases and J shed 11 bases, with 8 bases lying between them. CDR3 in amino acids: CASGQQQFF. The CDR3 DNA reads as TGTGCCAGTGGACAGCAGCAGTTCTTC.

The gene calls are TRBV9 and TRBJ1-1; no clear D gene. CDR1 and CDR2 (germline): SGDLS, YYNGEE. CDR3 length equals 13 residues. The V and J ends lost 3 bases and 0 bases respectively, with 6 bases between them. The CDR3, as DNA: TGTGCCAGCAGCGGTACATTGAACACTGAAGCTTTCTTT. Protein product: CASSGTLNTEAFF.

Notes on this clone: In the same sample, other DNA sequences code for this CDR3. The CDR3 sequence: CASSLQENTEAFF. The CDR3 DNA follows: TGTGCCAGCAGTCTACAGGAGAACACTGAAGCTTTCTTT. The chain couples TRBV6-4 to TRBJ1-1; tentative D call: TRBD1 (5 bases). The CDR3 runs to 13 residues. Germline V gene lookup returns CDR1 MRHNA and CDR2 SNTAGT. Trimming took off 5 bases at V and 1 base at J, with 8 bases between the two ends.

Concerning this clone itself: Other DNA sequences in the sample encode the same CDR3. This sequence joins TRBV7-2 and TRBJ2-4; possibly TRBD1 for D (7 bases). CDR1 is SGHTA, CDR2 FQGNSA, per germline. This CDR3 contains 14 residues. Trimming shortened V by 1 base and J by 7 bases, and 11 bases separated the two germline ends. The DNA for the CDR3 is TGTGCCAGCAGCTTAGGTTCAGGGGGGAACATTCAGTACTTC. Its protein is CASSLGSGGNIQYF.

About this clone itself: The conserved final phenylalanine or tryptophan is absent from the CDR3, which likely points to a read error. The limits of the CDR3 on the DNA are not certain, so only TCRdb's listed CDR3 is given. The chain carries TRBV5-4 and TRBJ1-6. The CDR3 is made up of 12 amino acids, end residues included. The germline V gene has CDR1 SGHNT and CDR2 YYREEE (reference sequence). CDR3: CASSGRRRRYSS.

The J gene is TRBJ2-5, the V gene TRBV7-8, with 9 bases identical to TRBD1. CDR1 and CDR2 from the germline V gene are SGHVS and FQNEAQ. The length of the CDR3 is 15 residues. Trimming took 2 bases from V and 1 from J; bases not matched to a gene: 2. For the CDR3, the DNA is TGTGCCAGCAGCTTAAGGACAGGGGTCCAAGAGACCCAGTACTTC. Protein: CASSLRTGVQETQYF.

This chain links TRBV27 with TRBJ1-6, with TRBD1 as a possible D gene (6 bases). Germline assignment: CDR1 MNHEY and CDR2 SMNVEV (reference sequence). The germline V and J ends were trimmed by 8 bases and 9 bases, with 20 bases remaining between them. This CDR3 spans 15 amino acids. CDR3 in DNA: TGTGCCAGCGGGCGCCGGGACATCGACGGTTCACCCCTCCACTTT. It yields the protein CASGRRDIDGSPLHF.

This chain connects TRBV6-1 to TRBJ2-2; TRBD1 agrees at 10 bases. Germline-derived CDR1 and CDR2 are MNHNS and SASEGT. V dropped 11 bases and J dropped 5; count of bases not matched to a gene: 11. The CDR3 is 15 amino acids. The CDR3 loop is CAARTGTGETGELFF. CDR3 in DNA: TGTGCCGCAAGGACCGGGACAGGGGAAACCGGGGAGCTGTTTTTT.

V usage is TRBV6-4 and J usage is TRBJ1-1; no definite D call. The germline V and J ends were trimmed by 4 bases and 0 bases, with 6 bases remaining between them. Germline assignment: CDR1 MRHNA and CDR2 SNTAGT. This CDR3 contains 13 residues. CDR3 in DNA: TGTGCCAGCAGTGCGGAGATGAACACTGAAGCTTTCTTT. It codes for CASSAEMNTEAFF.

This chain uses TRBV11-2 with TRBJ2-2; 11 nucleotides agree with TRBD2. Germline V lookup: CDR1 SGHAT, CDR2 FQNNGV. The V gene end was trimmed by 2 bases and the J gene end by 8 bases; junction bases not matched to a gene: 7. The CDR3 contains 16 residues. The CDR3 DNA follows: TGTGCCAGCAGCTTAAATAGCGGGGGGGCCGGTGGGGAGCTGTTTTTT. Its protein product is CASSLNSGGAGGELFF.

The chain is built from TRBV10-1 and TRBJ2-3; D gene ambiguous. Germline V gives CDR1 WNHNN, CDR2 SYGVQD (reference sequence). CDR3 length equals 14 residues. V gave up 3 bases and J gave up 2 bases, with 9 bases separating them. The CDR3 here is CASSEDGFTDTQYF. The CDR3 DNA sequence: TGCGCCAGCAGTGAAGACGGATTCACAGATACGCAGTATTTT.

The chain couples TRBV9 to TRBJ2-5; D perhaps matches TRBD2 (5 bases). Germline values: CDR1 SGDLS, CDR2 YYNGEE. Trimming removed 4 bases from V and 3 bases from J, with 10 bases in between. This CDR3 is built from 13 residues. CDR3 in DNA: TGTGCCAGCAGCACCGGGATGGAAGAGACCCAGTACTTC. This sequence encodes CASSTGMEETQYF.